A selection of T cell receptor beta chains follows, all from one sample in a study of CXCR3-negative and CXCR3-positive naive CD8 T cells. After re-calling the 5' RACE reads, TCRdb lists one entry per CDR3 protein, DNA absent. The data show about 98,000 distinct CDR3 sequences, and the top ten clones hold around 1%. Specimen: naive CXCR3+ CD8+ T cells from blood. The receptors originated from a human donor in good health. Some clones in this sample may be carry-over from other donors' samples. CDR3s include the opening cysteine and the closing phenylalanine or tryptophan.

TRBV6-6	TRBJ1-4	CASRAGGYEKLFF
TRBV7-2	TRBJ1-1	CASIRTDGNTEAFF
TRBV3-1	TRBJ2-1	CASSPVPSGTSAFNEQFF
TRBV6-4	TRBJ2-3	CASSDSYGLDTQYF
TRBV5-1	TRBJ2-2	CASTGTGELFF
TRBV15	TRBJ2-1	CATSRGLGAGEQFF
TRBV14	TRBJ1-2	CASSQDQQVYGYGYTF
TRBV21-1	TRBJ1-1	CASSPKERPTEAFF
TRBV6-5	TRBJ2-1	CASSFPTTGSTSYNEQFF
TRBV7-6	TRBJ2-4	CASSPEGHLLGDIQYF
TRBV4-3	TRBJ1-1	CASSQGYRGRFDTEAFF
TRBV4-1	TRBJ2-1	CASSRTSGGGNEQFF
TRBV6-2/TRBV6-3	TRBJ2-2	CASSYSRGLGELFF
TRBV3-1	TRBJ1-1	CASTSQGWDTEASF
TRBV14	TRBJ2-2	CASSQDRDPGELFF
TRBV5-1	TRBJ2-7	CASSLLQGDYEQYF
TRBV6-6	TRBJ2-5	CASSSGYQETQYF
TRBV15	TRBJ2-7	CATSDRSGSLTYEQYF
TRBV12-3/TRBV12-4	TRBJ2-3	CASSAPGLYTDTQYF
TRBV28	TRBJ1-5	CASSRGTGRGQPQHF
TRBV6-5	TRBJ1-6	CASSYSRSPSSYNSPLHF
TRBV14	TRBJ2-2	CASSQDLTSGGPPGELFF
TRBV7-8	TRBJ1-2	CASSLSGGQGIYGYTF
TRBV28	TRBJ2-1	CASSSNHPRTGTYNEQFF
TRBV12-3/TRBV12-4	TRBJ2-3	CASTDRVSDTQYF
TRBV10-3	TRBJ1-1	CAISEAGQYTEAFF
TRBV7-6	TRBJ2-7	CASSSLAGGLSYEQYF
TRBV29-1	TRBJ1-1	CSVEGKGAEAFF
TRBV27	TRBJ2-1	CASNLLPGGSYNEQFF
TRBV4-2	TRBJ2-1	CASSSGSKLEQFF
TRBV2	TRBJ2-7	CASSDPAGGYEQYF
TRBV21-1	TRBJ1-6	CASRIREQGRYYSPLHF
TRBV27	TRBJ1-2	CASSTTGGVYGYTF
TRBV9	TRBJ2-7	CASSPLGVDYEQYF
TRBV28	TRBJ2-5	CASTTGGEETQYF
TRBV27	TRBJ2-7	CASSGPPIYEQYF
TRBV29-1	TRBJ2-7	CSVTPSYEQYF
TRBV7-9	TRBJ2-1	CASSSRLAGGNNEQFF